The 21 T cell receptor beta chains below come from one sample, sequenced in a study of molecular identifiers for immune sequencing clone quantification. MiXCR, applied by TCRdb to the PCR reads, yields one record per CDR3 protein. The table lists about 500,000 distinct CDR3 sequences, 20% to 25% of them singletons. Sample: naive CD8+ T cells from blood, with Jurkat cell RNA spiked in. Regarding subset: FACS-sorted CD8+CD4-CCR7+CD45RA+ naive T cells. The receptors were sampled from a human donor in good health. Some libraries in this study had Jurkat cell RNA spiked in.

A few counts support this clonotype. This chain uses TRBV4-3 with TRBJ2-3; 11 nucleotides align to TRBD2. Germline loops: CDR1 LGHNA, CDR2 YSLEER. The CDR3 length is 16 residues. Trimming removed 2 bases from V and 2 bases from J; junction bases left unmatched: 3. The CDR3 bases are TGCGCCAGCAGCCAATTACTAGCGGGAGCCACAGATACGCAGTATTTT. It specifies CASSQLLAGATDTQYF.

This clonotype was found a few times. The chain recombines TRBV7-2 with TRBJ2-1, with 8 positions matching TRBD2. In germline, CDR1 is SGHTA, CDR2 FQGNSA. V was pared by 5 bases and J by 0 bases, with 15 bases of the junction left unmatched. The CDR3 covers 19 residues. CDR3 sequence reads: CASSPVVRGGGSSYNEQFF. The CDR3, as DNA: TGTGCCAGCAGCCCCGTAGTTCGGGGCGGGGGGAGCTCCTACAATGAGCAGTTCTTC.

The CDR3 DNA reads TGCAGCGTTGAAGATCCACTGACGCCCGACGGTGAAAAACTGTTTTTT. Translation gives CSVEDPLTPDGEKLFF. V is TRBV29-1 and J is TRBJ1-4; D unresolved. CDR3 length: 16 residues. V lost 0 bases, J lost 7 bases, and 18 bases lay in between. The germline V gene has CDR1 SQVTM and CDR2 ANQGSEA.

This clonotype was counted at least ten times. The gene calls are TRBV27 and TRBJ2-3; 10 positions agree with TRBD2. Germline values: CDR1 MNHEY, CDR2 SMNVEV (reference sequence). CDR3 length equals 15 residues. With V trimmed by 6 bases and J by 3 bases, 6 bases remained unmatched. The CDR3 here is CASRPGLAETDTQYF. Here the CDR3 DNA reads TGTGCCAGCAGGCCCGGACTAGCGGAGACAGATACGCAGTATTTT.

This clonotype came up many times. The CDR3 sequence: CSVRTDNYGYTF. CDR3 sequence (DNA): TGCAGTGTCCGGACAGATAACTATGGCTACACCTTC. The chain combines TRBV20-1 with TRBJ1-2, with D maybe TRBD1 (6 bases). Trimming took off 7 bases at V and 1 base at J, with 10 bases between the two ends. The CDR3 is 12 residues long. Germline V gives CDR1 DFQATT, CDR2 SNEGSKA (reference sequence).

As regards this clonotype: A much larger clone differs by one base, so this may be a read error. The genes are TRBV5-1 and TRBJ1-5, with D unclear. The CDR3 has 16 residues. Germline lookup yields CDR1 SGHRS and CDR2 YFSETQ. CDR3 DNA sequence: TGCGCCAACAGCCCGGACGCAGCGAGGGGCAATCAGCCCCAGCATTTT. The encoded protein is CANSPDAARGNQPQHF.

At least ten counts were recorded for this clonotype. The rearrangement links TRBV30 to TRBJ2-1, with D hard to call. Germline-derived CDR1 and CDR2 are GTSNPN and SVGIG (reference sequence). Deletions cut 3 bases from V and 1 base from J, with 10 bases between. This CDR3 has 14 amino acids. The CDR3 sequence: CAWRLDGSYNEQFF. For the CDR3, the DNA is TGTGCCTGGAGACTGGACGGATCCTACAATGAGCAGTTCTTC.

The V and J genes are TRBV6-2 or TRBV6-3 and TRBJ1-5; D not resolved. V was clipped by 10 bases and J by 3 bases, with 16 bases between them. Germline-derived CDR1 and CDR2 are MNHEY and SVGEGT. The CDR3 sequence is 14 residues long. In DNA form, the CDR3 reads TGTGCCACCGGCGGGCATTATAACAATCAGCCCCAGCATTTT. Protein product: CATGGHYNNQPQHF.

This clonotype was detected a few times. This chain links TRBV7-2 with TRBJ2-7; D remains unclear. CDR3 length: 15 residues. The ends were cut back, 5 bases at V and 2 bases at J, with 16 bases in the middle. Looked up from germline, CDR1 is SGHTA and CDR2 is FQGNSA. The CDR3 bases are TGTGCCAGCAGCGGCCCTACCGACAACCCCTACGAGCAGTACTTC. It specifies CASSGPTDNPYEQYF.

This clonotype was seen at least ten times. This chain links TRBV20-1 with TRBJ2-3; possibly TRBD1 or TRBD2 for D (5 bases each). V was trimmed by 1 base and J by 3 bases, leaving 14 bases between them. Germline V gives CDR1 DFQATT, CDR2 SNEGSKA (reference sequence). This CDR3 has 15 amino acids. The CDR3 region has the DNA TGCAGTGCTAGAGCTGGGGACGGATTTACAGATACGCAGTATTTT. The encoded protein is CSARAGDGFTDTQYF.

Turning to this clonotype: A read error may be the cause here, since a much bigger clone is one base away. The rearrangement uses TRBV9 and TRBJ2-7; TRBD1 is a possible D gene (5 bases). This CDR3 comprises 13 residues. The germline CDR1 and CDR2 sequences are SGDLS and YYNGEE. The CDR3 nucleotides are TGTGACAGCAGCGTAAGTCAGGGTCTCGAGCAGTACTTC. Its protein product is CDSSVSQGLEQYF.

Ten or more counts support this clonotype. The V call is TRBV27, the J call TRBJ2-7; D gene ambiguous. CDR3 length: 11 amino acids. Germline V gene sequence: CDR1 MNHEY, CDR2 SMNVEV (reference sequence). Trimming removed 2 bases at V and 6 bases at J, with 5 bases between. CDR3 DNA sequence: TGTGCCAGCAGTTTAAGTTCCGAGCAGTACTTC. Translating it yields CASSLSSEQYF.

This clonotype has at least ten counts. The chain uses TRBV24-1 and TRBJ2-1; no clear D gene. Germline V gene lookup returns CDR1 KGHDR and CDR2 SFDVKD. Deletions cut 9 bases from V and 12 bases from J, with 14 bases between. CDR3 length equals 11 residues. The CDR3 DNA reads TGTGCCACCTCTCATGGGGTCTTGCAGTTCTTC. Protein: CATSHGVLQFF.

V is TRBV19 and J is TRBJ2-7; maybe TRBD1 (5 bases). Per the germline V gene, CDR1 is LNHDA and CDR2 is SQIVND (reference sequence). V lost 9 bases and J lost 3, with 15 bases in between. The CDR3 has 13 amino acids. This chain's CDR3 is CARGRFVDYEQYF. The CDR3 DNA reads TGTGCCAGGGGGCGGTTCGTTGACTACGAGCAGTACTTC.

CDR3 sequence reads: CASSVAEIMNTEAFF. The CDR3 DNA is TGTGCCAGTAGTGTGGCAGAAATAATGAACACTGAAGCTTTCTTT. This chain joins TRBV19 and TRBJ1-1, with D unclear. Germline V lookup: CDR1 LNHDA, CDR2 SQIVND (reference sequence). The CDR3 extends over 15 amino acids. Trimming left V 5 bases short and J 0 bases short, with 13 bases between.

This clonotype was detected ten times or more. This chain connects TRBV19 to TRBJ2-7; 7 positions match TRBD1. V shed 4 bases and J 0 bases; nucleotides not matched to a gene: 9. Germline V gene lookup returns CDR1 LNHDA and CDR2 SQIVND (reference sequence). This CDR3 spans 16 amino acids. The CDR3 DNA reads as TGTGCCAGTAGTACACGGACAGGTCCGAACTCCTACGAGCAGTACTTC. This translates into CASSTRTGPNSYEQYF.

The table lists this clonotype with many counts. The chain recombines TRBV6-2 or TRBV6-3 with TRBJ2-7; D is undetermined. V lost 2 bases, J lost 5 bases, and 10 bases lay in between. The V gene's germline CDR1 is MNHEY and CDR2 SVGEGT. The CDR3 is made up of 13 amino acids. This chain's CDR3 is CASSYDRADEQYF. For the CDR3, the DNA is TGTGCCAGCAGTTACGATCGGGCGGACGAGCAGTACTTC.

This clonotype was detected a few times. V is TRBV27 and J is TRBJ2-7; 9 bases fit TRBD1. The CDR3 extends over 14 amino acids. With V trimmed by 4 bases and J by 5 bases, 6 bases remained unmatched. The germline CDR1 and CDR2 sequences are MNHEY and SMNVEV (reference sequence). In DNA form, the CDR3 reads TGTGCCAGCAGTTCACAGGGGGCAGTTAACGAGCAGTACTTC. Translated: CASSSQGAVNEQYF.

The sample holds a few counts of this clonotype. The chain couples TRBV27 to TRBJ2-7; 10 nucleotides align to TRBD2. J gave up 4 bases and V 6 bases, and 6 bases lay outside the gene matches. Germline lookup yields CDR1 MNHEY and CDR2 SMNVEV (reference sequence). The CDR3 contains 14 residues. CDR3 protein: CASRTRAGGYEQYF. The CDR3 DNA follows: TGTGCCAGCAGGACCCGAGCGGGAGGGTACGAGCAGTACTTC.

As concerns this clonotype: A much more abundant neighbour one base away suggests this may be a read error. The V and J genes are TRBV6-2 or TRBV6-3 and TRBJ1-1; 9 positions agree with TRBD1. The CDR3 runs 18 residues. Germline V gene sequence: CDR1 MNHEY, CDR2 SVGEGT. V lost 0 bases to trimming and J lost 3 bases; unmatched junction nucleotides: 11. CDR3 loop: CASSYSPEGQGMDTEAFF. The DNA of the CDR3 is TGTGCCAGCAGTTACTCGCCTGAAGGACAGGGGATGGACACTGAAGCTTTCTTT.

This clonotype was counted a few times. The rearrangement links TRBV20-1 to TRBJ1-1; D perhaps matches TRBD1 (5 bases). The germline CDR1 and CDR2 sequences are DFQATT and SNEGSKA (reference sequence). The V gene lost 7 bases and the J gene lost 4 bases, with 10 bases spanning the gap. This CDR3 spans 11 amino acids. CDR3 sequence reads: CSVWRGTEAFF. CDR3 DNA sequence: TGCAGTGTCTGGAGGGGCACTGAAGCTTTCTTT.